A single sample gave rise to the 19 T cell receptor beta chains below, sequenced in a study of blood T cell repertoires in COVID-19. The table came from immunoSEQ multiplex PCR; TCRdb's copy has only in-frame clones and leaves some out. The repertoire has roughly 140,000 clones, about four fifths of them found once; the top ten carry around 0.62%. Sequences were obtained from peripheral blood. Source of these receptors: a man aged 55 to 70 with acute or convalescent COVID-19.

The chain employs TRBV29-1 and TRBJ1-2; 9 bases are a match to TRBD1. Germline assignment: CDR1 SQVTM and CDR2 ANQGSEA. V dropped 6 bases and J dropped 6; count of bases not matched to a gene: 14. The CDR3 totals 15 residues. The CDR3 nucleotides read TGCAGCGTGTTAGAACAGGGGGCGCGGTTGGATGGCTACACCTTC. Amino acids: CSVLEQGARLDGYTF. Full variable domain (remainder filled in from reference TRBV29-1 and TRBJ1-2): SAVISQKPSRDICQRGTSLTIQCQVDSQVTMMFWYRQQPGQSLTLIATANQGSEATYESGFVIDKFPISRPNLTFSTLTVSNMSPEDSSIYLCSVLEQGARLDGYTFGSGTRLTVV.

The chain is built from TRBV5-1 and TRBJ2-5, with 10 bases matching TRBD1. The germline CDR1 and CDR2 sequences are SGHRS and YFSETQ. The CDR3 has 16 residues. With V trimmed by 4 bases and J by 2 bases, 8 bases remained unmatched. The CDR3 DNA is TGCGCCAGCAGCGTAGGGACAGGGGAAGGGCAAGAGACCCAGTACTTC. Translation gives CASSVGTGEGQETQYF.

This chain connects TRBV9 to TRBJ2-1; D possibly corresponds to TRBD2 (5 bases). Trimming shortened V by 1 base and J by 4 bases, and 15 bases separated the two germline ends. Germline CDR1 is SGDLS and CDR2 is YYNGEE. CDR3 length: 16 residues. This CDR3 is CASSVKAEALYNEQFF. In nucleotides, the CDR3 is TGTGCCAGCAGCGTAAAGGCGGAGGCCTTATACAATGAGCAGTTCTTC. Full variable domain (rest looked up from reference TRBV9 and TRBJ2-1): DSGVTQTPKHLITATGQRVTLRCSPRSGDLSVYWYQQSLDQGLQFLIQYYNGEERAKGNILERFSAQQFPDLHSELNLSSLELGDSALYFCASSVKAEALYNEQFFGPGTRLTVL.

The gene calls are TRBV21-1 and TRBJ1-1; the table calls TRBD1, which could not be checked here. TRBV21-1 is a known pseudogene. The CDR3 consists of 11 residues. Here the CDR3 reads CASRPDSGAFF. In nucleotides, the CDR3 is TGTGCCAGCAGGCCCGACAGTGGAGCTTTCTTT.

The chain uses TRBV11-2 and TRBJ2-3; tentative D call: TRBD2 (6 bases). The V and J ends lost 0 bases and 8 bases respectively, with 12 bases between them. Per germline, CDR1 SGHAT and CDR2 FQNNGV. The CDR3 covers 14 residues. As DNA, the CDR3 is TGTGCCAGCAGCTTAGAGCGAGCGGGCGGTACGCAGTATTTT. Protein product: CASSLERAGGTQYF.

The genes are TRBV5-6 and TRBJ2-1, with TRBD2 matching over 11 bases. V dropped 1 base and J dropped 9; count of bases not matched to a gene: 9. Germline CDR1 is SGHDT and CDR2 is YYEEEE. This CDR3 is built from 16 residues. CDR3 sequence (DNA): TGTGCCAGCAGCTTGATCAAGACTAGCGGGGTTTCTGAGCAGTTCTTC. Translating gives CASSLIKTSGVSEQFF.

V is TRBV11-2 and J is TRBJ2-7; 7 bases fit TRBD2. The CDR3 length is 15 residues. V lost 5 bases to trimming and J lost 3 bases; unmatched junction nucleotides: 10. In germline, CDR1 is SGHAT, CDR2 FQNNGV. Here the CDR3 reads CASSPQTSGGYEQYF. CDR3 coding DNA: TGTGCCAGCAGCCCACAGACCTCGGGAGGCTACGAGCAGTACTTC.

This sequence joins TRBV29-1 and TRBJ2-3, with D possibly being TRBD2 (5 bases). Germline-derived CDR1 and CDR2 are SQVTM and ANQGSEA. The germline V and J ends were trimmed by 2 bases and 6 bases, with 9 bases remaining between them. CDR3 length: 12 residues. The CDR3: CSVEMASDTQYF. In DNA, the CDR3 is TGCAGCGTTGAAATGGCTAGCGATACGCAGTATTTT.

This chain links TRBV28 with TRBJ1-6; 9 bases map to TRBD1. V lost 4 bases, J lost 8 bases, and 6 bases stayed unmatched. The CDR3 contains 15 residues. Germline V CDR1 and CDR2: MDHEN, SYDVKM. The CDR3 loop reads CASSSLTGGYSPLHF. The CDR3 DNA reads as TGTGCCAGCAGTTCACTGACAGGGGGGTATTCACCCCTCCACTTT.

This clone was observed a single time. The rearrangement joins TRBV6-1 to TRBJ1-2; D unclear. Trimming cost V 1 base and J 4 bases, with 13 bases left between them. Germline assignment: CDR1 MNHNS and CDR2 SASEGT. This CDR3 comprises 15 residues. The CDR3 reads CASSEVPGSSYGYTF. The CDR3 nucleotides are TGTGCCAGCAGTGAAGTGCCTGGGAGTTCCTATGGCTACACCTTC.

This chain uses TRBV2 with TRBJ2-1; 8 bases agree with TRBD1. The CDR3 extends over 12 amino acids. CDR1 SNHLY and CDR2 FYNNEI come from the germline V gene. V dropped 8 bases and J dropped 12; count of bases not matched to a gene: 9. The CDR3 DNA follows: TGTGCCAGCGGACAGGGCGACCTGGGGCAGTTCTTC. Residues: CASGQGDLGQFF.

The V and J genes are TRBV7-9 and TRBJ1-1; D not resolved. The CDR3 length is 15 residues. V was cut by 5 bases and J by 1 base, with 14 bases left in between. CDR1 and CDR2 from the germline V gene are SEHNR and FQNEAQ (reference sequence). CDR3 region: CASSLPLGRNTEAFF. CDR3 DNA sequence: TGTGCCAGCAGCCTCCCCTTAGGGAGGAACACTGAAGCTTTCTTT. Combining the CDR3 with reference TRBV7-9 and TRBJ1-1 gives the whole variable domain DTGVSQNPRHKITKRGQNVTFRCDPISEHNRLYWYRQTLGQGPEFLTYFQNEAQLEKSRLLSDRFSAERPKGSFSTLEIQRTEQGDSAMYLCASSLPLGRNTEAFFGQGTRLTVV.

V is TRBV10-3 and J is TRBJ2-3, with TRBD2 matching 11 bases. CDR1 ENHRY and CDR2 SYGVKD come from the germline V gene. Trimming took 6 bases from V and 4 from J; bases not matched to a gene: 6. The CDR3 spans 15 residues. CDR3 DNA sequence: TGTGCCATCAGAGATAGCGGGGGGGAGGCAGATACGCAGTATTTT. It encodes CAIRDSGGEADTQYF.

The genes are TRBV6-6 and TRBJ1-5; possibly TRBD1 for D (5 bases). This CDR3 comprises 17 residues. Trimming removed 5 bases from V and 4 bases from J, with 21 bases in between. Per the germline V gene, CDR1 is MNHNY and CDR2 is SVGAGI (reference sequence). CDR3 nucleotides: TGTGCCAGCAGTCCGGCGGTCGGGCAGGGAGGGAATCAGCCCCAGCATTTT. Translated, it gives CASSPAVGQGGNQPQHF.

This chain uses TRBV19 with TRBJ2-7, with a weak D call TRBD1 (6 bases). This CDR3 is 13 amino acids long. Trimming pared 4 bases from V and 6 bases from J, leaving 13 bases between. The germline V gene has CDR1 LNHDA and CDR2 SQIVND (reference sequence). The CDR3 region has the DNA TGTGCCAGTAGTAACAACAGGGTGTCCGAGCAGTACTTC. It encodes CASSNNRVSEQYF.

The chain combines TRBV9 with TRBJ1-1; 7 positions match TRBD1. V dropped 4 bases and J dropped 1; count of bases not matched to a gene: 7. The germline gives CDR1 SGDLS, CDR2 YYNGEE. The CDR3 has 15 residues. DNA for the CDR3: TGTGCCAGCAGCCCCCCCGGGACAGCGAACACTGAAGCTTTCTTT. This gives the protein CASSPPGTANTEAFF. Full variable domain (rest looked up from reference TRBV9 and TRBJ1-1): DSGVTQTPKHLITATGQRVTLRCSPRSGDLSVYWYQQSLDQGLQFLIQYYNGEERAKGNILERFSAQQFPDLHSELNLSSLELGDSALYFCASSPPGTANTEAFFGQGTRLTVV.

The chain combines TRBV3-1 (or the pseudogene TRBV3-2) with TRBJ2-5, with a possible D match to TRBD1 (5 bases). Germline V CDR1 and CDR2: LGHDT, YNNKEL (reference sequence). V was shortened by 2 bases and J by 5 bases, with 12 bases between the two germline ends. The length of the CDR3 is 14 residues. The CDR3 region has the DNA TGTGCCAGCAGCCAACAGGGTTCAGGGGAGACCCAGTACTTC. Protein sequence: CASSQQGSGETQYF.

This chain connects TRBV19 to TRBJ2-7, with 12 positions matching TRBD2. The germline CDR1 and CDR2 sequences are LNHDA and SQIVND (reference sequence). The CDR3 extends over 14 amino acids. V shed 4 bases, J shed 3 bases, and the junction held 1 base outside the gene matches. This CDR3 reads CASSRTSGNYEQYF. The DNA for the CDR3 is TGTGCCAGTAGTAGGACTAGCGGGAACTACGAGCAGTACTTC. The full variable domain, its missing parts supplied by reference TRBV19 and TRBJ2-7, is DGGITQSPKYLFRKEGQNVTLSCEQNLNHDAMYWYRQDPGQGLRLIYYSQIVNDFQKGDIAEGYSVSREKKESFPLTVTSAQKNPTAFYLCASSRTSGNYEQYFGPGTRLTVT.

J is TRBJ2-2 and V is TRBV24-1, with D possibly matching TRBD1 (6 bases). Per the germline V gene, CDR1 is KGHDR and CDR2 is SFDVKD. V shed 1 base and J shed 4 bases, with 12 bases lying between them. The length of the CDR3 is 16 residues. The CDR3 region has the DNA TGTGCCACCAGTGATTTTTCCAGGGGAATCACCGGGGAGCTGTTTTTT. Translated: CATSDFSRGITGELFF.